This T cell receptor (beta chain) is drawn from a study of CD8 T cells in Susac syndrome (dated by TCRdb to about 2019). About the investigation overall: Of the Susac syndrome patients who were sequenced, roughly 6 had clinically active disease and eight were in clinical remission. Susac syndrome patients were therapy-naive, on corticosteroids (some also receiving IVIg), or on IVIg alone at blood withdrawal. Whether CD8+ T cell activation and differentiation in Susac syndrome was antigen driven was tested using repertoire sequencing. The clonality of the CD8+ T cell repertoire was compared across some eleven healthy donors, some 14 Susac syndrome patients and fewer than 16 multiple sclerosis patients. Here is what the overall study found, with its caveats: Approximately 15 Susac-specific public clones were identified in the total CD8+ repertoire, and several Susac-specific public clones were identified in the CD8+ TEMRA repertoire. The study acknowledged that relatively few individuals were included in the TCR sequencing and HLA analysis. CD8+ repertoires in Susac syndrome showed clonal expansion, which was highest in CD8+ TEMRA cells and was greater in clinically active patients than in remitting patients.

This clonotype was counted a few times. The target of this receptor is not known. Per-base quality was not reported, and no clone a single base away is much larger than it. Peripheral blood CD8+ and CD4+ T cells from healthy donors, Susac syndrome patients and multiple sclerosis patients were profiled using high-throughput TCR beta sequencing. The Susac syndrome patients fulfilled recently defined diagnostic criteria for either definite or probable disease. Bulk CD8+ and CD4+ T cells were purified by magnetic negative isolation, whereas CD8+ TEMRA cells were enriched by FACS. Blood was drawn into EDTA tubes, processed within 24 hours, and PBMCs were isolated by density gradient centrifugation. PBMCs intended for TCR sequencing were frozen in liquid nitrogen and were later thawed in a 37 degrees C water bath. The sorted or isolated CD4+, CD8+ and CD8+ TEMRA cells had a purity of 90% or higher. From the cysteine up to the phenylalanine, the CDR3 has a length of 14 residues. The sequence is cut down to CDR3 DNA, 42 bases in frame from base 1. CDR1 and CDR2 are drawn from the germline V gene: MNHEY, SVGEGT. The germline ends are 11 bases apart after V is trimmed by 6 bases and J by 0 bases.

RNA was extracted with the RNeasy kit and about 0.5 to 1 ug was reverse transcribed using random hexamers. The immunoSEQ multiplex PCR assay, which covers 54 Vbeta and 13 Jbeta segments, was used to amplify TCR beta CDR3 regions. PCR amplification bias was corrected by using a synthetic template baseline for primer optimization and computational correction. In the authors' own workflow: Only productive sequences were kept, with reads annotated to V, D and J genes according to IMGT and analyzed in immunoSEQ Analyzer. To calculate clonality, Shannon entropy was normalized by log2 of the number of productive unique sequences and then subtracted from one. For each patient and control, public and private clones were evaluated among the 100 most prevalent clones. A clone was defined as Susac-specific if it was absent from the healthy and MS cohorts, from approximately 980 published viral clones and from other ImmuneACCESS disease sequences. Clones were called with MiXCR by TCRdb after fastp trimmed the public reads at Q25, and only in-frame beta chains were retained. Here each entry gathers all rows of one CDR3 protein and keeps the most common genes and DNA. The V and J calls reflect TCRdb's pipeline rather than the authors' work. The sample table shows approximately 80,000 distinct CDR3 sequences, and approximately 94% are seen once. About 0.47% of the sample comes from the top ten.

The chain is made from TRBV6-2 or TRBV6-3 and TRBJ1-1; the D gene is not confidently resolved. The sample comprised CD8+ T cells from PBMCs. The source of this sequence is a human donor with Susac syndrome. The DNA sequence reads TGTGCCAGCAGCCCAGGAATTATGAACACTGAAGCTTTCTTT. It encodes CASSPGIMNTEAFF.